The next 25 T cell receptor beta chains were all read from a single sample in a study of T cells after somatic rescue of genetic block (dated by TCRdb to 2020 to 2021). The method behind the library was the immunoSEQ multiplex PCR assay. Not all clones reach the TCRdb copy of this immuneACCESS table, which keeps in-frame sequences only. Checked studies attribute under half of the gap to unresolved V genes and leave the rest unexplained. The sample yields approximately 65,000 clones; less than 95% were counted once. The top ten hold 2.5% to 3.5% of the sample. Sequencing was performed on peripheral blood mononuclear cells (PBMCs). The receptors were sampled from a man in his forties or fifties.

This clone was detected once. This chain uses TRBV7-7 with TRBJ2-7; TRBD2 aligns across 7 bases. From germline, CDR1 is SSHAT and CDR2 FNYEAQ (reference sequence). J was trimmed by 0 bases and V by 1 base; bases with no gene match: 3. CDR3 size: 15 residues. The CDR3 bases are TGTGCCAGCAGCTTAGGGTCTAGCGGCTCCTACGAGCAGTACTTC. Protein product: CASSLGSSGSYEQYF.

The rearrangement links TRBV2 to TRBJ2-1; 7 bases align to TRBD1. Germline CDR1 SNHLY, CDR2 FYNNEI. V was pared by 7 bases and J by 4 bases, with 7 bases of the junction left unmatched. The CDR3 consists of 14 residues. CDR3: CASKRQGSYNEQFF. The CDR3 DNA follows: TGTGCCAGCAAGAGACAGGGTTCATACAATGAGCAGTTCTTC. Filled out from reference TRBV2 and TRBJ2-1, the complete variable domain reads EPEVTQTPSHQVTQMGQEVILRCVPISNHLYFYWYRQILGQKVEFLVSFYNNEISEKSEIFDDQFSVERPDGSNFTLKIRSTKLEDSAMYFCASKRQGSYNEQFFGPGTRLTVL.

The V gene is TRBV10-3, the J gene TRBJ2-7, with D tentatively TRBD2 (5 bases). Germline loops: CDR1 ENHRY, CDR2 SYGVKD. The CDR3 contains 13 residues. V dropped 6 bases and J dropped 4 bases, with 13 bases sitting between them. The CDR3 nucleotides are TGTGCCATCAGGGAGGAAGCGGAATACGAGCAGTACTTC. It yields the protein CAIREEAEYEQYF.

This clone was counted only a few times. The V call is TRBV5-5, the J call TRBJ1-5, with a possible D match to TRBD1 (5 bases). The CDR3 runs 15 residues. V was cut by 0 bases and J by 5 bases, with 12 bases left in between. Looked up from germline, CDR1 is SGHKS and CDR2 is YYEKEE (reference sequence). The CDR3 DNA follows: TGTGCCAGCAGCTTGGTCCCCAGGGACGATCAGCCCCAGCATTTT. It is translated as CASSLVPRDDQPQHF.

V and J are TRBV27 and TRBJ1-2; D is undetermined. The CDR3 has 14 amino acids. Trimming pared 2 bases from V and 4 bases from J, leaving 11 bases between. Per the germline V gene, CDR1 is MNHEY and CDR2 is SMNVEV (reference sequence). The CDR3 coding sequence is TGTGCCAGCAGTTTAGGGCCGGCACCCTATGGCTACACCTTC. Encoded protein: CASSLGPAPYGYTF.

The chain recombines TRBV28 with TRBJ2-1, with a weak D call TRBD1 (5 bases). Germline CDR1 is MDHEN and CDR2 is SYDVKM. The V and J ends lost 5 bases and 3 bases respectively, with 8 bases between them. There are 13 residues in the CDR3. CDR3 region: CASSPRDYNEQFF. The CDR3 DNA reads as TGTGCCAGCAGTCCCAGGGACTACAATGAGCAGTTCTTC. The entire variable domain, with the rest obtained from reference TRBV28 and TRBJ2-1, is as follows: DVKVTQSSRYLVKRTGEKVFLECVQDMDHENMFWYRQDPGLGLRLIYFSYDVKMKEKGDIPEGYSVSREKKERFSLILESASTNQTSMYLCASSPRDYNEQFFGPGTRLTVL.

This sequence joins TRBV27 and TRBJ2-7; 9 positions match TRBD1. CDR3 length: 17 amino acids. The germline V gene encodes CDR1 MNHEY and CDR2 SMNVEV (reference sequence). With V trimmed by 3 bases and J by 9 bases, 18 bases remained unmatched. CDR3 DNA sequence: TGTGCCAGCAGTTTCGCGTACCTGGGGACAGGGCAAATCCGGCAGTACTTC. It encodes CASSFAYLGTGQIRQYF.

CDR3 in DNA: TGTGCCAGCAGCTTCACCCGAGAGGAAAAGACCCAGTACTTC. Translation: CASSFTREEKTQYF. This chain links TRBV7-8 with TRBJ2-5; D is unclear. This CDR3 contains 14 residues. Germline values: CDR1 SGHVS, CDR2 FQNEAQ. The V end lost 3 bases, the J end lost 6 bases, and 14 bases lay between the germline ends.

V gene TRBV6-1 combines with J gene TRBJ2-1; D possibly matches TRBD1 or TRBD2 (6 bases each). Germline assignment: CDR1 MNHNS and CDR2 SASEGT. This CDR3 is built from 11 residues. The CDR3 loop is CAGGHHHEQFF. In DNA form, the CDR3 reads TGTGCGGGGGGCCACCACCATGAGCAGTTCTTC.

The chain links TRBV7-9 to TRBJ2-7; D possibly matches TRBD1 or TRBD2 (6 bases each). V was pared by 2 bases and J by 0 bases, with 14 bases between. The CDR3 is made up of 16 amino acids. Per the germline V gene, CDR1 is SEHNR and CDR2 is FQNEAQ (reference sequence). The CDR3 nucleotides are TGTGCCAGCAGCTTATATGGGGGCGGGGCCTCCTACGAGCAGTACTTC. Translation: CASSLYGGGASYEQYF.

The rearrangement uses TRBV2 and TRBJ2-3; D possibly uses TRBD1 or TRBD2 (6 bases each). The CDR3 runs 15 residues. V gave up 5 bases and J gave up 1 base, with 13 bases separating them. Germline V gives CDR1 SNHLY, CDR2 FYNNEI. CDR3 residues: CASSIEGGRTDTQYF. In DNA, the CDR3 is TGTGCCAGCAGTATTGAGGGGGGCCGCACAGATACGCAGTATTTT.

Comments on this clone: Within the sample, other DNA sequences also encode this same CDR3. The V call is TRBV6-6, the J call TRBJ1-5; D uncertain. Between the trimmed V and J ends, which lost 4 bases and 3 bases, there was a span of 13 bases. The length of the CDR3 is 15 residues. In germline, CDR1 is MNHNY, CDR2 SVGAGI (reference sequence). The CDR3 is CASSLQKGANQPQHF. The CDR3 DNA follows: TGTGCCAGCAGTTTGCAAAAGGGAGCCAATCAGCCCCAGCATTTT.

This chain joins TRBV29-1 and TRBJ2-5; D is unclear. The V end lost 1 base, the J end lost 0 bases, and 3 bases lay between the germline ends. CDR3 length: 12 amino acids. Looked up from germline, CDR1 is SQVTM and CDR2 is ANQGSEA. This chain's CDR3 is CSVEGDQETQYF. The CDR3 DNA reads as TGCAGCGTTGAAGGGGACCAAGAGACCCAGTACTTC.

This chain uses TRBV7-2 with TRBJ1-6, with D hard to call. Germline V gene data show CDR1 as SGHTA and CDR2 as FQGNSA. The CDR3 totals 16 residues. V was cut by 2 bases and J by 10 bases, with 18 bases left in between. DNA for the CDR3: TGTGCCAGCAGCTTAATTGAACGGGCCCCGGGATCACCCCTCCACTTT. The encoded protein is CASSLIERAPGSPLHF.

This chain joins TRBV14 and TRBJ2-1, with 14 bases that match TRBD2. V trimming: 4 bases; J trimming: 2 bases; junction bases outside the gene matches: 22. The CDR3 totals 23 residues. Germline values: CDR1 SGHDN, CDR2 FVKESK. The CDR3 DNA sequence: TGTGCCAGCAGCCGGACCGGGACACGAAGAGGGACTAGCGGGAGTAGTGCCTACAATGAGCAGTTCTTC. Its translation is CASSRTGTRRGTSGSSAYNEQFF.

The chain combines TRBV21-1 with TRBJ2-7; the table's D call TRBD1 went unverified against the DNA. TRBV21-1 is marked as a pseudogene. The CDR3 length is 22 residues. For the CDR3, the DNA is TGTGCCAGCAGCCCATCTTGTCCCGGGACAGGGTTAGGTGCGAGTCCCTCCTACGAGCAGTACTTC. It specifies CASSPSCPGTGLGASPSYEQYF.

The chain couples TRBV15 to TRBJ2-7; 9 bases fit TRBD2. CDR1 LNHNV and CDR2 YYDKDF come from the germline V gene (reference sequence). The CDR3 has 15 residues. The trim removed 3 bases at V and 4 bases at J, leaving 7 bases unmatched. This CDR3 reads CATSRKTSGTYEQYF. In nucleotides, the CDR3 is TGTGCCACCAGCAGGAAGACTAGCGGAACTTACGAGCAGTACTTC.

J is TRBJ1-2 and V is TRBV6-6, with D possibly being TRBD1 (6 bases). The germline V and J ends were trimmed by 2 bases and 1 base, with 14 bases remaining between them. This CDR3 has 16 amino acids. The germline V gene has CDR1 MNHNY and CDR2 SVGAGI (reference sequence). The CDR3 nucleotides are TGTGCCAGCAGTTACCCGGACGAACAGGGTAACTATGGCTACACCTTC. Translation: CASSYPDEQGNYGYTF.

The CDR3 region is CASSVRGSGYTF. The CDR3 nucleotides read TGTGCCAGCAGCGTACGTGGGTCGGGCTACACCTTC. The chain uses TRBV9 and TRBJ1-2; D gene ambiguous. The CDR3 spans 12 residues. The germline V gene encodes CDR1 SGDLS and CDR2 YYNGEE. Between the trimmed V and J ends, which lost 1 base and 8 bases, there was a span of 9 bases.

The chain links TRBV5-1 to TRBJ2-3; 10 bases are a match to TRBD2. The CDR3 sequence is 16 residues long. V was clipped by 4 bases and J by 6 bases; unmatched bases: 11. Germline-derived CDR1 and CDR2 are SGHRS and YFSETQ. CDR3 in DNA: TGCGCCAGCAGCCTTTCTACTAGCGGGGATCGGGATACGCAGTATTTT. Protein product: CASSLSTSGDRDTQYF. Full variable domain (outside the CDR3, taken from reference TRBV5-1 and TRBJ2-3): KAGVTQTPRYLIKTRGQQVTLSCSPISGHRSVSWYQQTPGQGLQFLFEYFSETQRNKGNFPGRFSGRQFSNSRSEMNVSTLELGDSALYLCASSLSTSGDRDTQYFGPGTRLTVL.

The chain has TRBV29-1 and TRBJ2-7, with D perhaps matching TRBD2 (5 bases). Trimming took 3 bases from V and 1 from J, leaving 16 bases between them. The CDR3 extends over 15 amino acids. Germline CDR1 is SQVTM and CDR2 is ANQGSEA. The CDR3 DNA follows: TGCAGCGTTGACCGAAGTCGTGAGGGTTCCTACGAGCAGTACTTC. Translation: CSVDRSREGSYEQYF.

The chain joins TRBV28 to TRBJ2-1; TRBD2 might be the D (6 bases). The germline V gene has CDR1 MDHEN and CDR2 SYDVKM. Trimming left V 4 bases short and J 9 bases short, with 13 bases between. This CDR3 spans 13 amino acids. The DNA for the CDR3 is TGTGCCAGCAGTTCCAGGGAGGTCGGTGAGCAGTTCTTC. It codes for CASSSREVGEQFF.

The CDR3 DNA is TGTGCCAGCAGCTTAGTTCAGGGGTCCAATCAGCCCCAGCATTTT. Its protein product is CASSLVQGSNQPQHF. The V call is TRBV7-2, the J call TRBJ1-5; the D gene is possibly TRBD1 (6 bases). Trimming removed 1 base from V and 3 bases from J, with 10 bases in between. Germline V gives CDR1 SGHTA, CDR2 FQGNSA. The CDR3 is 15 residues long.

This chain joins TRBV28 and TRBJ2-4, with D tentatively TRBD2 (7 bases). The CDR3 loop spans 17 amino acids. The ends were cut back, 5 bases at V and 1 base at J, with 18 bases in the middle. Germline V CDR1 and CDR2: MDHEN, SYDVKM. For the CDR3, the DNA is TGTGCCAGCAGTCCCTCGAAGGGGGGGGCGGCCAAAAACATTCAGTACTTC. This translates into CASSPSKGGAAKNIQYF. Full variable domain (remainder filled in from reference TRBV28 and TRBJ2-4): DVKVTQSSRYLVKRTGEKVFLECVQDMDHENMFWYRQDPGLGLRLIYFSYDVKMKEKGDIPEGYSVSREKKERFSLILESASTNQTSMYLCASSPSKGGAAKNIQYFGAGTRLSVL.

The chain employs TRBV6-5 and TRBJ1-5, with TRBD1 as a possible D gene (6 bases). The CDR3 extends over 13 amino acids. The germline V gene has CDR1 MNHEY and CDR2 SVGAGI. The ends were cut back, 2 bases at V and 6 bases at J, with 8 bases in the middle. The CDR3 region is CASSYQQGQPQHF. The CDR3 nucleotides read TGTGCCAGCAGTTACCAACAGGGTCAGCCCCAGCATTTT.